This TCR beta chain was sequenced for a study of CD8+ T cells in alopecia areata. CDR1 SGHAT and CDR2 FQNNGV come from the germline V gene. This CDR3 comprises 15 residues. V gave up 7 bases and J gave up 0 bases, with 13 bases separating them. In this sample, this clone turned up a few times. The antigen is not known. Punch biopsies of lesional scalp, plus peripheral blood, were taken from alopecia areata patients. Starting from PBMCs, sorting isolated CD4+ and CD8+ T cells. The authors extracted RNA and reverse transcribed it into cDNA as the sequencing template. Using immunoSEQ multiplex PCR, the repertoire was profiled, and TCRdb retains in-frame clones only, with some absent. The table lists under 250,000 clones, around 62% of them singletons. Regarding the study as a whole: Unlike in mice, where it was clearer, TCR sharing across patients was less clear, possibly HLA-related. Affected lesional scalp, above all in alopecia totalis/universalis, was more clonal than normal scalp.

The V and J genes are TRBV11-2 and TRBJ2-1; D gene unclear. The clonotype comes from a human donor with alopecia areata. This specimen was CD4+ T cells sorted from blood, taken at week 0. CDR3 region: CASKEVLGSYNEQFF. For the CDR3, the DNA is TGTGCCAGCAAAGAGGTCCTCGGCTCCTACAATGAGCAGTTCTTC.